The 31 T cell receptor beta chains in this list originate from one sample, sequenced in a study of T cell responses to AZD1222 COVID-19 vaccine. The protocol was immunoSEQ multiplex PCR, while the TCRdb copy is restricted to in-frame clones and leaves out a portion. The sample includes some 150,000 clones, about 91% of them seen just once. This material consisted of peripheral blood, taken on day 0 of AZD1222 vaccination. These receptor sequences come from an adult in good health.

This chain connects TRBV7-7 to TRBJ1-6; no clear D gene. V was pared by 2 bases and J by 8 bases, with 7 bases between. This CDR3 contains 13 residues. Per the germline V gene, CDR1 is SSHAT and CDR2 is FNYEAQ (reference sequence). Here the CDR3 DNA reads TGTGCCAGCAGCTTATCCCAAGATTCACCCCTCCACTTT. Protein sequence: CASSLSQDSPLHF.

The CDR3 bases are TGTGCCAGTAGTATTCGGGCCACGGGCTACACCTTC. Its translation is CASSIRATGYTF. The J gene is TRBJ1-2, the V gene TRBV19; D uncertain. The CDR3 runs to 12 residues. V was cut by 3 bases and J by 8 bases, with 10 bases left in between. Germline loops: CDR1 LNHDA, CDR2 SQIVND (reference sequence).

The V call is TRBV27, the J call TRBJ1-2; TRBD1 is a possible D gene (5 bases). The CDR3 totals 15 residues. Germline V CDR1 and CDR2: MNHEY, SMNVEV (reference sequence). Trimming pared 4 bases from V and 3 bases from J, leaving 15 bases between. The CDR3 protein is CASSWGGGSHYGYTF. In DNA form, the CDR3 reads TGTGCCAGCAGTTGGGGTGGGGGGTCTCACTATGGCTACACCTTC.

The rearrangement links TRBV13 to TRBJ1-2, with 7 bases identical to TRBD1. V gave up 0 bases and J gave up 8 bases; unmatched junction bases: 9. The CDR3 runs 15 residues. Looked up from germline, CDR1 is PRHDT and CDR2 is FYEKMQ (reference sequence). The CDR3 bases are TGTGCCAGCAGCTTAGGCACGAAACAGGGGCACGGCTACACCTTC. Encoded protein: CASSLGTKQGHGYTF.

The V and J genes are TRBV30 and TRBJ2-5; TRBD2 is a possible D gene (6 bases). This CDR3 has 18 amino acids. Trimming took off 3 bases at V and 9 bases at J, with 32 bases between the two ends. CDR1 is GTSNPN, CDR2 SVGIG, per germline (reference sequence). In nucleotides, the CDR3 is TGTGCCTGGAGCAAAAGTCTTGACGGGGACTCCAACCTGGAGCCCCAGTACTTC. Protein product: CAWSKSLDGDSNLEPQYF.

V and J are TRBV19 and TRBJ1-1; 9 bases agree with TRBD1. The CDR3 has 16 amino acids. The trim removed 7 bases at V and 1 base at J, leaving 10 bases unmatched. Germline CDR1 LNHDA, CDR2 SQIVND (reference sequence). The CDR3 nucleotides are TGTGCCAGTAAAACGGGACAGGGCCTGAGGAACACTGAAGCTTTCTTT. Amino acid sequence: CASKTGQGLRNTEAFF.

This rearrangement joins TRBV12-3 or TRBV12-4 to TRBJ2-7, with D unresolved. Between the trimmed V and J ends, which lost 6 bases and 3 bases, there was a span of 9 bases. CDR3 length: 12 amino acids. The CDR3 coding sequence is TGTGCCAGCAGCCGCCATGACTACGAGCAGTACTTC. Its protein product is CASSRHDYEQYF.

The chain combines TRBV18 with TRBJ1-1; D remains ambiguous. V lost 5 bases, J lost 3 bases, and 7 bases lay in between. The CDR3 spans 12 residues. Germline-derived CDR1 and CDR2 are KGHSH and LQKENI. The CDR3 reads CASSGTHTEAFF. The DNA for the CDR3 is TGTGCCAGCTCAGGTACCCACACTGAAGCTTTCTTT.

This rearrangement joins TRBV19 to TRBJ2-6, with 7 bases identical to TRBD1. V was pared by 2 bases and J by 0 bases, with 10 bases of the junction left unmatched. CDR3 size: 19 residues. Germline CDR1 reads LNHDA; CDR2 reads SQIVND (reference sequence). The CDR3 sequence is CASSISRDRRPSGANVLTF. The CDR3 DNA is TGTGCCAGTAGTATAAGCCGGGACAGAAGGCCCTCTGGGGCCAACGTCCTGACTTTC.

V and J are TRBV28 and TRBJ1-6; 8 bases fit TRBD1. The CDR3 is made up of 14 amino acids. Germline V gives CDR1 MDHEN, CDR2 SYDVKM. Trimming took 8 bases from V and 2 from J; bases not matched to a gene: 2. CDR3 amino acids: CASAGGTYNSPLHF. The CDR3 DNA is TGTGCCAGCGCAGGGGGCACCTATAATTCACCCCTCCACTTT.

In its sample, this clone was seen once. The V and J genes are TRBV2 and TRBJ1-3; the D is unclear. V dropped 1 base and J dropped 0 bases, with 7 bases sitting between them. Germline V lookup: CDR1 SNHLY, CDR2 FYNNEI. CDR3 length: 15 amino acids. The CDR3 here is CASSEEVFSGNTIYF. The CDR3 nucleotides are TGTGCCAGCAGTGAAGAGGTCTTCTCTGGAAACACCATATATTTT.

CDR3 DNA: TGTGCCAGCAGCCCGACCGGGACAGGGGCGACAGATACGCAGTATTTT. Translated, it gives CASSPTGTGATDTQYF. The chain recombines TRBV7-3 with TRBJ2-3; 10 nucleotides line up with TRBD1. The CDR3 runs 16 residues. From germline, CDR1 is SGHTA and CDR2 FQGTGA. Germline trimming cut 5 bases from V and 3 bases from J; bases unmatched to any gene: 8.

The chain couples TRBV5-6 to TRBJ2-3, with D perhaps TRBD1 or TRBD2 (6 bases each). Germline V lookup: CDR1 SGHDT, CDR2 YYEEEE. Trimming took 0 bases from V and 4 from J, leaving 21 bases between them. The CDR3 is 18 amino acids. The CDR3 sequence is CASSLGSFRVGGADTQYF. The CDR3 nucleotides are TGTGCCAGCAGCTTGGGATCGTTTAGGGTGGGGGGCGCAGATACGCAGTATTTT.

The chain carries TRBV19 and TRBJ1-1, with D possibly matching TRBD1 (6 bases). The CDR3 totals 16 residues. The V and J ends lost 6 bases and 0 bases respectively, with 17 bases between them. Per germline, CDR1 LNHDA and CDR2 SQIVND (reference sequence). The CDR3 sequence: CASRNIRGFMNTEAFF. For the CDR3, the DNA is TGTGCCAGTAGAAATATCAGGGGTTTCATGAACACTGAAGCTTTCTTT.

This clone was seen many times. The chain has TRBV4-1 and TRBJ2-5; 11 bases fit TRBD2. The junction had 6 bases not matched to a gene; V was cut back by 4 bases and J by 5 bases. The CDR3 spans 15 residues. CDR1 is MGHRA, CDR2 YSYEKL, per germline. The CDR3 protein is CASSRTSGGRETQYF. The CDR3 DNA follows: TGCGCCAGCAGCCGCACTAGCGGGGGACGGGAGACCCAGTACTTC.

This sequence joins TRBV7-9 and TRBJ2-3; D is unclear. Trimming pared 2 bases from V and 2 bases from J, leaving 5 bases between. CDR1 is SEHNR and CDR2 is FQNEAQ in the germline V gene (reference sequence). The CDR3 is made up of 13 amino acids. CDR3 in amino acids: CASSLSTTDTQYF. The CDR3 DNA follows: TGTGCCAGCAGCTTATCAACCACAGATACGCAGTATTTT.

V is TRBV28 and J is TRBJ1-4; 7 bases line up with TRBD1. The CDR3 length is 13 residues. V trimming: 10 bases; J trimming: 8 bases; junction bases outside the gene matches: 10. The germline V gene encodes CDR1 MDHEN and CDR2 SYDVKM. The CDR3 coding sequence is TGTGCCACCCAGGGGGGACCCCTGGAAAAACTGTTTTTT. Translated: CATQGGPLEKLFF. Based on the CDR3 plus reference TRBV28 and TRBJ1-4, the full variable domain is DVKVTQSSRYLVKRTGEKVFLECVQDMDHENMFWYRQDPGLGLRLIYFSYDVKMKEKGDIPEGYSVSREKKERFSLILESASTNQTSMYLCATQGGPLEKLFFGSGTQLSVL.

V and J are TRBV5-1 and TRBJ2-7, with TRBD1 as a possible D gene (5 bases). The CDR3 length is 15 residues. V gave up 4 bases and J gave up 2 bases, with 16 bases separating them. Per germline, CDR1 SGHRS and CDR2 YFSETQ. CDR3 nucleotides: TGCGCCAGCAGCCTCGGACAAGTCCTTACCTACGAGCAGTACTTC. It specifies CASSLGQVLTYEQYF.

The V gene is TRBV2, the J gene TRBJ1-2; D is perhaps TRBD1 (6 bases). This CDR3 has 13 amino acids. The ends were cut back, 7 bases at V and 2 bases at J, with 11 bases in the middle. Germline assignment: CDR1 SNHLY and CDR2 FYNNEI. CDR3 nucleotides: TGTGCCAGCACCAGGACAGCAAACTATGGCTACACCTTC. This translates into CASTRTANYGYTF.

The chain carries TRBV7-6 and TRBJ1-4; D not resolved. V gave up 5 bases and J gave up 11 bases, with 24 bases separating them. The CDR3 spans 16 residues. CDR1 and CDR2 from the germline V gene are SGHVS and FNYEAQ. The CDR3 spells CASSTGSGYQPNKLFF. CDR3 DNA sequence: TGTGCCAGCAGCACGGGTTCGGGTTACCAGCCCAATAAACTGTTTTTT.

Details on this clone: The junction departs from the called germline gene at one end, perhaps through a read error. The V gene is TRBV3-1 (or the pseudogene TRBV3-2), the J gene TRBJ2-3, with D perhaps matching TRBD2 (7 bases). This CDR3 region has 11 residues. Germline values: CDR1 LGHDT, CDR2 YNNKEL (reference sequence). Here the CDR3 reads CASSRGGRSHF. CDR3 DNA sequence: TGTGCCAGCAGCCGGGGGGGCAGATCACATTTT.

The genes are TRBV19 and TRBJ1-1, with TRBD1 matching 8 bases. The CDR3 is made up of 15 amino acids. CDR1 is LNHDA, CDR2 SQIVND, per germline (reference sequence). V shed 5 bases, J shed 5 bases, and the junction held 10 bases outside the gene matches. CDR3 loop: CASSRWAGGGTEAFF. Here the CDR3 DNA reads TGTGCCAGTAGTCGCTGGGCAGGGGGCGGAACTGAAGCTTTCTTT.

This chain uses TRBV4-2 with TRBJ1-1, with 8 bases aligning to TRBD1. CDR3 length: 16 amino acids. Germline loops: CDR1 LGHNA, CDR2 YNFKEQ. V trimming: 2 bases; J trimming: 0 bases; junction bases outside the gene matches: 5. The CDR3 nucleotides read TGTGCCAGCAGCCAAAGCACAGGGGGAATGAACACTGAAGCTTTCTTT. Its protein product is CASSQSTGGMNTEAFF.

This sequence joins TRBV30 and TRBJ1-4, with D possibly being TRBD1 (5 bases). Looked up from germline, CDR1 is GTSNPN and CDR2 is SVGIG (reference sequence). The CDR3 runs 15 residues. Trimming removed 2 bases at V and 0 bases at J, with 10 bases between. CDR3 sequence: CAWSSSGSTNEKLFF. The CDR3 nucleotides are TGTGCCTGGAGTTCATCAGGGTCAACTAATGAAAAACTGTTTTTT.

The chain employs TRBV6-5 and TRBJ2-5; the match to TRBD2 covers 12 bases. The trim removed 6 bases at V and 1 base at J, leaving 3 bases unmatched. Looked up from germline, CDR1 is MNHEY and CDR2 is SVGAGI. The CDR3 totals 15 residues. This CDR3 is CASRPLAGGQETQYF. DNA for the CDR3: TGTGCCAGCAGACCACTAGCGGGGGGCCAAGAGACCCAGTACTTC.

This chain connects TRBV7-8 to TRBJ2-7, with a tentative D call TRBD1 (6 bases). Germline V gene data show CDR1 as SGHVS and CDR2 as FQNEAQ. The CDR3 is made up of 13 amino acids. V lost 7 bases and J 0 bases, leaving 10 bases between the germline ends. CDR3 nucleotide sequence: TGTGCCAGCACCGACAGGAGCTCCTACGAGCAGTACTTC. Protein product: CASTDRSSYEQYF.

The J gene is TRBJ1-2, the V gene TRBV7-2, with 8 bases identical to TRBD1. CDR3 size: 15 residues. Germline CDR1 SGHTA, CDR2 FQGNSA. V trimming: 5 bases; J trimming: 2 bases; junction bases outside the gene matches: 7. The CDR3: CASSQQTGANYGYTF. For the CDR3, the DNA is TGTGCCAGCAGCCAACAGACAGGGGCAAACTATGGCTACACCTTC.

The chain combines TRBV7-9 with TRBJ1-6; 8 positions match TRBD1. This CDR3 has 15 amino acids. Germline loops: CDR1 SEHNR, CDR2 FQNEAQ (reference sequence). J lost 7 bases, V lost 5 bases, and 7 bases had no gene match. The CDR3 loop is CASSMGDRRNSPLHF. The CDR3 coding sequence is TGTGCCAGCAGCATGGGGGACAGGAGGAATTCACCCCTCCACTTT.

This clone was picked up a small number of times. The CDR3 sequence: CASSPTAGQRQQYF. The CDR3 DNA reads TGTGCCAGCAGCCCAACGGCAGGGCAGCGTCAGCAGTACTTC. The chain joins TRBV27 to TRBJ2-7, with a possible D match to TRBD1 (5 bases). From germline, CDR1 is MNHEY and CDR2 SMNVEV (reference sequence). The ends were cut back, 6 bases at V and 8 bases at J, with 20 bases in the middle. CDR3 length equals 14 residues.

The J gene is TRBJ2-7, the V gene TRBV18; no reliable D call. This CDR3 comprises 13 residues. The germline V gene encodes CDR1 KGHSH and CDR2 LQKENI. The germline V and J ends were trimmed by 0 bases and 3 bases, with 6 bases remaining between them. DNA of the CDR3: TGTGCCAGCTCACCACCAGACGGCTACGAGCAGTACTTC. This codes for CASSPPDGYEQYF.

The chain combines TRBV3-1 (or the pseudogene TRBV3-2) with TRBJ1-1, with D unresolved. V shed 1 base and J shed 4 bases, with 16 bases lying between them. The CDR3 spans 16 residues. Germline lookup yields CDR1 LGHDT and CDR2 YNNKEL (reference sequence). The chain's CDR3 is CASSQVRNLGGTEAFF. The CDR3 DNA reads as TGTGCCAGCAGCCAAGTGCGTAACCTCGGAGGCACTGAAGCTTTCTTT.